This passage covers 14 T cell receptor beta chains from one sample sequenced in a study of T-cell reconstitution after alpha-beta-depleted transplantation in children. TCRbeta library preparation incorporated unique molecular identifiers. TCRdb fed the PCR reads into MiXCR, producing one record per CDR3 protein. The table records about 980,000 distinct CDR3 sequences, 25% to 35% of them present only once. The material was PBMCs, mostly from graft donor cells, obtained 360 days after TCRalphabeta/CD19-depleted stem cell transplant. The receptors derive from a boy under two years old who had a stem cell transplant for SCID, so the T cells may come from the graft donor.

This chain joins TRBV7-2 and TRBJ1-3; D is possibly TRBD1 (5 bases). The germline V gene has CDR1 SGHTA and CDR2 FQGNSA. The ends were cut back, 1 base at V and 5 bases at J, with 15 bases in the middle. This CDR3 comprises 16 residues. CDR3 bases: TGTGCCAGCAGCTTAGGTGTCGGCAGGGAGAGAAACACCATATATTTT. Its protein is CASSLGVGRERNTIYF.

This clonotype has only a few counts. V gene TRBV12-3 or TRBV12-4 combines with J gene TRBJ2-1; 8 nucleotides agree with TRBD2. V was pared by 5 bases and J by 9 bases, with 15 bases of the junction left unmatched. This CDR3 contains 16 residues. In nucleotides, the CDR3 is TGTGCCAGCAGTCCCCATGCGGGGGGAGCTACACCTGAGCAGTTCTTC. Its protein product is CASSPHAGGATPEQFF.

The chain joins TRBV4-2 to TRBJ2-3, with TRBD2 identical over 11 bases. V was clipped by 3 bases and J by 3 bases; unmatched bases: 5. Per the germline V gene, CDR1 is LGHNA and CDR2 is YNFKEQ. The CDR3 covers 16 residues. The CDR3 DNA is TGTGCCAGCAGCCAGGACATAGCGGGGGGGACAGATACGCAGTATTTT. Amino acid sequence: CASSQDIAGGTDTQYF.

This clonotype was observed a few times. The chain combines TRBV15 with TRBJ2-1; 9 nucleotides agree with TRBD2. Germline CDR1 is LNHNV and CDR2 is YYDKDF (reference sequence). V shed 0 bases, J shed 6 bases, and the junction held 15 bases outside the gene matches. The CDR3 loop spans 19 amino acids. In nucleotides, the CDR3 is TGTGCCACCAGCAGAGATCTGATGATACGAGCGGGGGGTTCCAATGAGCAGTTCTTC. Amino acids: CATSRDLMIRAGGSNEQFF.

This chain joins TRBV10-3 and TRBJ2-1, with a weak D call TRBD2 (5 bases). The V gene lost 6 bases and the J gene lost 8 bases, with 14 bases spanning the gap. This CDR3 is built from 13 residues. Germline CDR1 ENHRY, CDR2 SYGVKD. CDR3 in DNA: TGTGCCATCAGAGGTACGGGGTCCGATGAGCAGTTCTTC. Amino acids: CAIRGTGSDEQFF.

The V gene is TRBV11-2, the J gene TRBJ2-1; 9 bases line up with TRBD1. The CDR3 extends over 15 amino acids. Trimming removed 4 bases from V and 12 bases from J; junction bases left unmatched: 13. Germline V gives CDR1 SGHAT, CDR2 FQNNGV. CDR3 region: CASSSPGTGRAGQFF. Here the CDR3 DNA reads TGTGCCAGCAGCTCACCCGGGACAGGGAGGGCCGGGCAGTTCTTC. Looking up the rest from reference TRBV11-2 and TRBJ2-1 gives the full variable domain: EAGVAQSPRYKIIEKRQSVAFWCNPISGHATLYWYQQILGQGPKLLIQFQNNGVVDDSQLPKDRFSAERLKGVDSTLKIQPAKLEDSAVYLCASSSPGTGRAGQFFGPGTRLTVL.

This sequence joins TRBV2 and TRBJ1-6; 7 bases match TRBD1. Germline V gene data show CDR1 as SNHLY and CDR2 as FYNNEI. This CDR3 comprises 17 residues. V lost 2 bases to trimming and J lost 8 bases; unmatched junction nucleotides: 12. Written as DNA, the CDR3 is TGTGCCAGCAGTGAATATCGGGTGGACAGGCGATATTCACCCCTCCACTTT. It translates to CASSEYRVDRRYSPLHF.

This clonotype was counted many times. This chain joins TRBV7-9 and TRBJ2-7; 9 bases fit TRBD1. Trimming cost V 5 bases and J 2 bases; bases outside gene matches: 4. The germline V gene has CDR1 SEHNR and CDR2 FQNEAQ (reference sequence). This CDR3 contains 14 residues. The CDR3: CASSHWDRAYEQYF. The CDR3 DNA reads as TGTGCCAGCAGCCATTGGGACAGGGCCTACGAGCAGTACTTC.

The V and J genes are TRBV14 and TRBJ1-2; no reliable D call. CDR1 is SGHDN and CDR2 is FVKESK in the germline V gene. CDR3 length: 13 amino acids. V was cut by 1 base and J by 4 bases, with 7 bases left in between. In nucleotides, the CDR3 is TGTGCCAGCAGCCAAGTCGGCCTCTATGGCTACACCTTC. It specifies CASSQVGLYGYTF.

This clonotype was observed once. The CDR3 loop is CAWRVAGARETQYF. DNA for the CDR3: TGTGCCTGGCGCGTGGCAGGGGCCAGGGAGACCCAGTACTTC. V gene TRBV30 combines with J gene TRBJ2-5; D may be TRBD1 (6 bases). The V end lost 5 bases, the J end lost 5 bases, and 18 bases lay between the germline ends. The CDR3 consists of 14 residues. Germline-derived CDR1 and CDR2 are GTSNPN and SVGIG (reference sequence). Full variable domain (rest looked up from reference TRBV30 and TRBJ2-5): SQTIHQWPATLVQPVGSPLSLECTVEGTSNPNLYWYRQAAGRGLQLLFYSVGIGQISSEVPQNLSASRPQDRQFILSSKKLLLSDSGFYLCAWRVAGARETQYFGPGTRLLVL.

This clonotype was recorded a few times. The V gene is TRBV15, the J gene TRBJ2-3; 9 bases are a match to TRBD1. This CDR3 is built from 16 residues. CDR1 is LNHNV, CDR2 YYDKDF, per germline (reference sequence). V shed 0 bases, J shed 10 bases, and the junction held 11 bases outside the gene matches. CDR3 amino acids: CATSRDRVGRTGAQYF. The DNA of the CDR3 is TGTGCCACCAGCAGAGATCGGGTAGGAAGGACAGGGGCGCAGTATTTT.

The table lists this clonotype with many counts. The J gene is TRBJ2-1, the V gene TRBV24-1; 7 bases align to TRBD1. The CDR3 is 16 amino acids. V shed 5 bases, J shed 6 bases, and the junction held 12 bases outside the gene matches. CDR1 and CDR2 from the germline V gene are KGHDR and SFDVKD. Here the CDR3 DNA reads TGTGCCACCAGTGCCGTGGGAAAGGGGGCTTTCAATGAGCAGTTCTTC. Its translation is CATSAVGKGAFNEQFF.

The chain recombines TRBV6-5 with TRBJ2-1; possibly TRBD1 for D (7 bases). Trimming removed 5 bases from V and 10 bases from J, with 12 bases in between. Germline CDR1 reads MNHEY; CDR2 reads SVGAGI. The CDR3 extends over 12 amino acids. The CDR3 DNA follows: TGTGCCAGCAGTGAGGGGGCGGGAGAGCAGTTCTTC. Translated, it gives CASSEGAGEQFF.

CDR3 DNA: TGTGCCACCAGTGAACACGGGGGTTTGGAGCAGTTCTTC. Protein: CATSEHGGLEQFF. This chain joins TRBV24-1 and TRBJ2-1; possible D gene TRBD2, 6 bases. The germline V and J ends were trimmed by 4 bases and 10 bases, with 13 bases remaining between them. Looked up from germline, CDR1 is KGHDR and CDR2 is SFDVKD. The CDR3 runs 13 residues.